Presented here are 24 T cell receptor beta chains from one specimen sequenced in a study of early T cells in non-severe SARS-CoV-2 infection (dated by TCRdb to the early 2020s). Receptors were amplified or captured by 5' RACE. These reads were obtained on a NextSeq 500. Using fastp trimming at Q25 and MiXCR clonotype assembly, TCRdb reanalyzed the public sequencing data and kept in-frame beta chains. Rows merge per CDR3 protein into single entries with the most common DNA and genes. The table for this sample lists 60,000 or so distinct CDR3 sequences; 9.5% to 15% of them were counted only once. The ten top clones hold 4% to 4.5% of the sample. The source material was whole blood. The origin of the receptors is an adult who was a healthcare worker with PCR-confirmed SARS-CoV-2 infection or an uninfected control (not recorded which).

There are a few counts of this clonotype. The rearrangement links TRBV29-1 to TRBJ1-1; no reliable D call. V was shortened by 6 bases and J by 7 bases, with 15 bases between the two germline ends. The CDR3 length is 12 residues. From germline, CDR1 is SQVTM and CDR2 ANQGSEA. CDR3 loop: CSVAPGPSEAFF. CDR3 nucleotides: TGCAGCGTCGCCCCGGGCCCTAGTGAAGCTTTCTTT.

The rearrangement joins TRBV7-2 to TRBJ1-6; D not resolved. V lost 3 bases and J lost 9, with 9 bases in between. The length of the CDR3 is 13 residues. Germline V gives CDR1 SGHTA, CDR2 FQGNSA. The CDR3 sequence: CASSFRPISPLHF. As DNA, the CDR3 is TGTGCCAGCAGCTTTAGGCCGATTTCACCCCTCCACTTT.

The rearrangement links TRBV11-2 to TRBJ1-1; 7 bases map to TRBD1. CDR3 length: 15 residues. Germline V gives CDR1 SGHAT, CDR2 FQNNGV. V trimming: 5 bases; J trimming: 4 bases; junction bases outside the gene matches: 10. In nucleotides, the CDR3 is TGTGCCAGCAGCGGACACAGGGGATTGAGCACTGAAGCTTTCTTT. Amino acids: CASSGHRGLSTEAFF.

The chain carries TRBV7-2 and TRBJ2-1, with D unresolved. The CDR3 runs 12 residues. Trimming removed 3 bases from V and 6 bases from J, with 6 bases in between. The germline V gene has CDR1 SGHTA and CDR2 FQGNSA. For the CDR3, the DNA is TGTGCCAGCAGCTTGAATAGCAATGAGCAGTTCTTC. Its protein product is CASSLNSNEQFF.

This clonotype was counted ten times or more. This sequence joins TRBV6-2 or TRBV6-3 and TRBJ1-6; 8 bases line up with TRBD1. The CDR3 totals 14 residues. Germline V gives CDR1 MNHEY, CDR2 SVGEGT. Losses at the gene ends were 5 bases for V and 7 bases for J; bases not matched to a gene: 4. CDR3 amino acids: CASSDQGANSPLHF. Written as DNA, the CDR3 is TGTGCCAGCAGTGACCAGGGGGCAAATTCACCCCTCCACTTT.

By proportion, this clonotype is medium-sized. V and J are TRBV6-5 and TRBJ2-3; 7 bases are a match to TRBD2. CDR1 and CDR2 (germline): MNHEY, SVGAGI. The CDR3 contains 16 residues. Trimming removed 6 bases from V and 0 bases from J; junction bases left unmatched: 9. The CDR3 protein is CASSRPGGTSTDTQYF. CDR3 nucleotides: TGTGCCAGCAGCCGACCGGGAGGTACTAGCACAGATACGCAGTATTTT.

This clonotype showed up just a few times. The chain uses TRBV6-2 or TRBV6-3 and TRBJ1-5; perhaps TRBD1 as D (5 bases). The CDR3 covers 18 residues. Per the germline V gene, CDR1 is MNHEY and CDR2 is SVGEGT. With 2 bases removed from V and 3 bases from J, the gap between germline ends came to 20 bases. CDR3 amino acids: CASSYRLGTVGDNQPQHF. CDR3 in DNA: TGTGCCAGCAGTTACCGACTGGGGACTGTCGGGGACAATCAGCCCCAGCATTTT.

The CDR3 is CASSAYGTAEAFF. The CDR3 nucleotides are TGTGCCAGCAGCGCATACGGGACAGCCGAAGCTTTCTTT. V and J are TRBV7-3 and TRBJ1-1, with 7 bases aligning to TRBD1. CDR1 and CDR2 from the germline V gene are SGHTA and FQGTGA. The CDR3 sequence is 13 residues long. Unmatched junction bases numbered 8, after V lost 5 bases and J lost 8 bases.

The CDR3 region has the DNA TGTGCCAGCAGTTCCCCTAACAGAAACGAGCAGTACTTC. As protein: CASSSPNRNEQYF. The chain couples TRBV28 to TRBJ2-7; D remains unclear. Germline V gene data show CDR1 as MDHEN and CDR2 as SYDVKM. V shed 4 bases and J shed 5 bases, with 12 bases lying between them. CDR3 length: 13 amino acids.

The sample holds a few counts of this clonotype. This chain connects TRBV2 to TRBJ2-2, with D maybe TRBD1 (6 bases). From germline, CDR1 is SNHLY and CDR2 FYNNEI. This CDR3 spans 15 amino acids. Trimming left V 4 bases short and J 4 bases short, with 13 bases between. The DNA of the CDR3 is TGTGCCAGCAGTGGAATTCAGGGGAGCACCGGGGAGCTGTTTTTT. It translates to CASSGIQGSTGELFF.

J is TRBJ2-7 and V is TRBV11-2; D might be TRBD1 (6 bases). The germline V and J ends were trimmed by 7 bases and 0 bases, with 16 bases remaining between them. The CDR3 consists of 15 residues. Germline-derived CDR1 and CDR2 are SGHAT and FQNNGV. The DNA of the CDR3 is TGTGCCAGCACCCACAGGGAGCTGGGCTCCTACGAGCAGTACTTC. It is translated as CASTHRELGSYEQYF.

The chain recombines TRBV6-6 with TRBJ1-4, with TRBD1 identical over 7 bases. J lost 7 bases, V lost 6 bases, and 2 bases had no gene match. This CDR3 is 12 amino acids long. CDR1 and CDR2 (germline): MNHNY, SVGAGI (reference sequence). CDR3 DNA sequence: TGTGCCAGCAGCCGGGACAGTGAAAAACTGTTTTTT. As protein: CASSRDSEKLFF.

The table lists this clonotype with a few counts. The chain links TRBV18 to TRBJ1-2, with D unresolved. CDR1 and CDR2 from the germline V gene are KGHSH and LQKENI. This CDR3 comprises 12 residues. Trimming removed 0 bases at V and 8 bases at J, with 7 bases between. The CDR3 DNA follows: TGTGCCAGCTCACCACCGGAGGGCGGCTACACCTTC. This sequence encodes CASSPPEGGYTF.

The chain has TRBV7-2 and TRBJ2-5; D might be TRBD1 or TRBD2, each matching 5 bases. V was clipped by 2 bases and J by 2 bases, with 12 bases between them. Germline V gene lookup returns CDR1 SGHTA and CDR2 FQGNSA. This CDR3 has 15 residues. CDR3 protein: CASSLMTGPQETQYF. The CDR3 DNA sequence: TGTGCCAGCAGCTTAATGACGGGACCTCAAGAGACCCAGTACTTC.

The chain uses TRBV18 and TRBJ2-7; 9 bases map to TRBD1. J lost 3 bases, V lost 4 bases, and 7 bases had no gene match. CDR1 and CDR2 (germline): KGHSH, LQKENI. CDR3 length equals 15 residues. The CDR3 nucleotides read TGTGCCAGCTCACTCCCGGGACAGGGTTTCTACGAGCAGTACTTC. This encodes CASSLPGQGFYEQYF.

This clonotype was observed many times. The J gene is TRBJ1-5, the V gene TRBV7-6; 9 positions agree with TRBD1. Germline V gene data show CDR1 as SGHVS and CDR2 as FNYEAQ. The CDR3 spans 14 residues. V was pared by 4 bases and J by 4 bases, with 2 bases of the junction left unmatched. The CDR3 DNA follows: TGTGCCAGCAGCTCCGGGACAGGGAATCAGCCCCAGCATTTT. It specifies CASSSGTGNQPQHF.

DNA of the CDR3: TGCAGTGCTAGACCCAGGGGACGGTACAATGAGCAGTTCTTC. It specifies CSARPRGRYNEQFF. This chain connects TRBV20-1 to TRBJ2-1; a possible D gene is TRBD1 (6 bases). V lost 2 bases, J lost 4 bases, and 12 bases lay in between. Germline values: CDR1 DFQATT, CDR2 SNEGSKA (reference sequence). This CDR3 is 14 amino acids long.

This clonotype was seen many times. The genes are TRBV19 and TRBJ2-3; the match to TRBD2 covers 10 bases. This CDR3 is built from 15 residues. The V segment lost 6 bases and the J segment 0 bases; nucleotides outside the gene matches: 3. Germline V lookup: CDR1 LNHDA, CDR2 SQIVND (reference sequence). This CDR3 is CASSGLAVSTDTQYF. CDR3 nucleotides: TGTGCCAGTAGCGGACTAGCGGTTAGCACAGATACGCAGTATTTT.

There are many counts of this clonotype. The chain carries TRBV7-9 and TRBJ2-7, with TRBD2 matching 7 bases. Germline V gene lookup returns CDR1 SEHNR and CDR2 FQNEAQ (reference sequence). The trim removed 0 bases at V and 2 bases at J, leaving 1 base unmatched. CDR3 length: 14 amino acids. CDR3 protein: CASSLARGTYEQYF. CDR3 sequence (DNA): TGTGCCAGCAGCTTAGCGCGGGGGACCTACGAGCAGTACTTC. Full variable domain (missing parts from reference TRBV7-9 and TRBJ2-7): DTGVSQNPRHKITKRGQNVTFRCDPISEHNRLYWYRQTLGQGPEFLTYFQNEAQLEKSRLLSDRFSAERPKGSFSTLEIQRTEQGDSAMYLCASSLARGTYEQYFGPGTRLTVT.

The chain is built from TRBV2 and TRBJ2-3, with D maybe TRBD1 (6 bases). V lost 0 bases, J lost 0 bases, and 13 bases lay in between. The V gene's germline CDR1 is SNHLY and CDR2 FYNNEI. The CDR3 covers 17 residues. The chain's CDR3 is CASSEANRDSSTDTQYF. The CDR3, as DNA: TGTGCCAGCAGTGAAGCTAACAGGGATTCTAGCACAGATACGCAGTATTTT.

This clonotype was counted many times. The chain links TRBV3-1 to TRBJ2-1; no reliable D call. Per the germline V gene, CDR1 is LGHDT and CDR2 is YNNKEL (reference sequence). V lost 1 base, J lost 0 bases, and 16 bases lay in between. This CDR3 spans 18 amino acids. This CDR3 reads CASSQGMAFSGSYNEQFF. CDR3 DNA sequence: TGTGCCAGCAGCCAAGGGATGGCGTTCTCTGGCTCCTACAATGAGCAGTTCTTC.

This clonotype was seen a few times. V is TRBV6-2 or TRBV6-3 and J is TRBJ2-7; the D is unclear. Deletions cut 6 bases from V and 0 bases from J, with 12 bases between. The CDR3 runs to 14 residues. Per the germline V gene, CDR1 is MNHEY and CDR2 is SVGEGT. CDR3 nucleotides: TGTGCCAGCAGCTTTGGACCTTACTCCTACGAGCAGTACTTC. Translation: CASSFGPYSYEQYF.

This clonotype was observed a handful of times. This chain uses TRBV2 with TRBJ1-5, with D possibly matching TRBD1 (6 bases). CDR1 SNHLY and CDR2 FYNNEI come from the germline V gene. Trimming took 7 bases from V and 5 from J, leaving 15 bases between them. The CDR3 contains 14 residues. CDR3 sequence (DNA): TGTGCCAGCAATGTACAGGGCGGCGATCAGCCCCAGCATTTT. Its protein is CASNVQGGDQPQHF.

In its sample, this clonotype was seen a few times. The rearrangement joins TRBV2 to TRBJ2-4; 11 bases line up with TRBD2. This CDR3 is 16 amino acids long. Trimming at V came to 7 bases and at J to 1 base, leaving 6 bases not matched to a gene. Germline V gene data show CDR1 as SNHLY and CDR2 as FYNNEI. CDR3 sequence: CASNRIAGGAKNIQYF. CDR3 sequence (DNA): TGTGCCAGCAACAGGATAGCGGGAGGGGCCAAAAACATTCAGTACTTC. The variable domain in full, with the rest retrieved from reference TRBV2 and TRBJ2-4, is EPEVTQTPSHQVTQMGQEVILRCVPISNHLYFYWYRQILGQKVEFLVSFYNNEISEKSEIFDDQFSVERPDGSNFTLKIRSTKLEDSAMYFCASNRIAGGAKNIQYFGAGTRLSVL.